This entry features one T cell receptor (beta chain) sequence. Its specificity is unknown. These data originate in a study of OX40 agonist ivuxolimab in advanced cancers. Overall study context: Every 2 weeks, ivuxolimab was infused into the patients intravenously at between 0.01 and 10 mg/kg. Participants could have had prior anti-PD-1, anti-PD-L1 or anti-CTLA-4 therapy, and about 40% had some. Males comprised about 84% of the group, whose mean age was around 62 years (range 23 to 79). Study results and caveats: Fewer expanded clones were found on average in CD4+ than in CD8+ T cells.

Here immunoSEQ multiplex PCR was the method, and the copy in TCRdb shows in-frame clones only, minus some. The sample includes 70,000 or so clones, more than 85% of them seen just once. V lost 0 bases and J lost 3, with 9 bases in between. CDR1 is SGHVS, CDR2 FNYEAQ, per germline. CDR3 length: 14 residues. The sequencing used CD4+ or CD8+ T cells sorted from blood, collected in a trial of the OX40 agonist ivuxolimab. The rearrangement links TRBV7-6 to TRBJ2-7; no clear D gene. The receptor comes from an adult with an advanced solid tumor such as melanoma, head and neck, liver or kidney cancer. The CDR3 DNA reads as TGTGCCAGCAGCTTAGCCTTCGCCGGCTACGAGCAGTACTTC. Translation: CASSLAFAGYEQYF.